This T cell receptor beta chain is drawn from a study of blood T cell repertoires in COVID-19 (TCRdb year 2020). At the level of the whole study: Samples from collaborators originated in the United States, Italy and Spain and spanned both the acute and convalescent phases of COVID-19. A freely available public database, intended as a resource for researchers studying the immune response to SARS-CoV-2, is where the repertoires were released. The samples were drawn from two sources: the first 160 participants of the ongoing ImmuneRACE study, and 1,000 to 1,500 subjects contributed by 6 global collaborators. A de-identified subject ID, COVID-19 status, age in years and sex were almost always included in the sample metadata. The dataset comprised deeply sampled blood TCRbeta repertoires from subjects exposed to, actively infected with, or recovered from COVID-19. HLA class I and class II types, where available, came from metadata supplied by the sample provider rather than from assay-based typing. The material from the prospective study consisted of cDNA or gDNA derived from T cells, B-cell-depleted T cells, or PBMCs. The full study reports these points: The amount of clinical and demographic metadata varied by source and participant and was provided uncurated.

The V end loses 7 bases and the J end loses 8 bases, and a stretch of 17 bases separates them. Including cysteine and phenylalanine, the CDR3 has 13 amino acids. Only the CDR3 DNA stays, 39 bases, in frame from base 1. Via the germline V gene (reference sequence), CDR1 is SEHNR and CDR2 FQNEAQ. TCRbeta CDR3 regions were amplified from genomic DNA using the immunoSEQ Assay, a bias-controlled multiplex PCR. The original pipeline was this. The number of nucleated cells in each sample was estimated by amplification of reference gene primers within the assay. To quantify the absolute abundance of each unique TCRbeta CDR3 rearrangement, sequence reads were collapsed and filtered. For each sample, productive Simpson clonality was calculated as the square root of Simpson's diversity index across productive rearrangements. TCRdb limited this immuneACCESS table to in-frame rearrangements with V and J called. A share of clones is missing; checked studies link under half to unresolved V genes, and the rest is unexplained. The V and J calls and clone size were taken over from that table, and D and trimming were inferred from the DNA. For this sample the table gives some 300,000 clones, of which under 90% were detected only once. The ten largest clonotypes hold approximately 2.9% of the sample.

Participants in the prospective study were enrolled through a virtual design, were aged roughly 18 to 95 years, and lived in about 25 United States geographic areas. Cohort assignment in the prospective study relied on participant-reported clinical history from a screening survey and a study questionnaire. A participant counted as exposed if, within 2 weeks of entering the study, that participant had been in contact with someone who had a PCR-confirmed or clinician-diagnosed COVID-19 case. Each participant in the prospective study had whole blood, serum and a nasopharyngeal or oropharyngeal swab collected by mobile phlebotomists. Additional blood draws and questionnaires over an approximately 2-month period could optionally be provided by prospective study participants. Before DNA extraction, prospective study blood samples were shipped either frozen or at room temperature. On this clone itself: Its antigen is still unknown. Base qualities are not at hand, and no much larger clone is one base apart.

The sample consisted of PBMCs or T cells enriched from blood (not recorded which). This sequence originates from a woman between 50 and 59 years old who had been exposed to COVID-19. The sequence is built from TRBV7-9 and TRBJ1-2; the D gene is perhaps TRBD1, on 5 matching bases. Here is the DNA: TGTGCCAGCATTTCGACAGTCTTGGGCGGCTACACCTTC. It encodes CASISTVLGGYTF.